These T cell receptor beta chains were read from a single sample in a study of blood T cell repertoires in COVID-19. Profiled with immunoSEQ multiplex PCR; TCRdb holds only in-frame clones, not every one. The repertoire includes 90,000 to 150,000 clones, 65% to 90% of them detected once, and 9.5% to 13% sits in the top ten. The sequenced sample was peripheral blood. The receptors derive from a man aged 80 or over with acute or convalescent COVID-19. CDR3s include the opening cysteine and the closing phenylalanine or tryptophan.

j_gene: TRBJ1-5; v_gene: TRBV3-1/TRBV3-2; CDR3aa: CASSRSTGDQPQHF
j_gene: TRBJ1-2; v_gene: TRBV7-9; CDR3aa: CASSSGTGFHGYTF
j_gene: TRBJ2-1; v_gene: TRBV10-3; CDR3aa: CAISVTSGEMIYEQFF
j_gene: TRBJ2-2; v_gene: TRBV19; CDR3aa: CAITRDSSTGELFF
j_gene: TRBJ2-7; v_gene: TRBV21-1; CDR3aa: CASSKSPFREQYF
j_gene: TRBJ1-4; v_gene: TRBV24-1; CDR3aa: CATSDRPGTGNEKLFF
j_gene: TRBJ2-5; v_gene: TRBV11-2; CDR3aa: CASSLVGLAETQYF
j_gene: TRBJ2-1; v_gene: TRBV7-3; CDR3aa: CASSRYGTSGSNEQFF
j_gene: TRBJ2-7; v_gene: TRBV6-6; CDR3aa: CASSLRDPYEQYF
j_gene: TRBJ1-2; v_gene: TRBV4-1; CDR3aa: CASSQVGSRGGYTF
j_gene: TRBJ2-7; v_gene: TRBV15; CDR3aa: CATSSGQGDYEQYF
j_gene: TRBJ2-7; v_gene: TRBV3-1/TRBV3-2; CDR3aa: CASWGAGMAEQYF
j_gene: TRBJ2-2; v_gene: TRBV5-6; CDR3aa: CASSSRVRRGKYTGELFF
j_gene: TRBJ2-3; v_gene: TRBV5-4; CDR3aa: CASSLASGASTDTQYF